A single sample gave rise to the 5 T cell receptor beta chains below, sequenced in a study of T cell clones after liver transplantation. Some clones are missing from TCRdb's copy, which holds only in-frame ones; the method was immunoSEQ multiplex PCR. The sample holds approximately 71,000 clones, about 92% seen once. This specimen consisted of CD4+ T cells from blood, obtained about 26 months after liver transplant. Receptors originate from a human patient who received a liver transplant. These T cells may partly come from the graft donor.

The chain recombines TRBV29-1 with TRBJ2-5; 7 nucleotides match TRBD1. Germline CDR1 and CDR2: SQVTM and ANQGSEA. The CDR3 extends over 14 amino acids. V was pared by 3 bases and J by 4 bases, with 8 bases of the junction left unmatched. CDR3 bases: TGCAGCGTTGATGGGGCCACAGGGGTAGAGACCCAGTACTTC. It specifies CSVDGATGVETQYF. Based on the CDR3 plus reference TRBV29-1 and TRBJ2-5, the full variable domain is SAVISQKPSRDICQRGTSLTIQCQVDSQVTMMFWYRQQPGQSLTLIATANQGSEATYESGFVIDKFPISRPNLTFSTLTVSNMSPEDSSIYLCSVDGATGVETQYFGPGTRLLVL.

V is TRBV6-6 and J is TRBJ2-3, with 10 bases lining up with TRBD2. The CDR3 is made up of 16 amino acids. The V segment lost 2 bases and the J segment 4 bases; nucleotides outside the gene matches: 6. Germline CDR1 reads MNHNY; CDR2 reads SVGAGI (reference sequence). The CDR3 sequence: CASSYDLAGAADTQYF. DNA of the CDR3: TGTGCCAGCAGTTACGATCTAGCGGGAGCAGCAGATACGCAGTATTTT.

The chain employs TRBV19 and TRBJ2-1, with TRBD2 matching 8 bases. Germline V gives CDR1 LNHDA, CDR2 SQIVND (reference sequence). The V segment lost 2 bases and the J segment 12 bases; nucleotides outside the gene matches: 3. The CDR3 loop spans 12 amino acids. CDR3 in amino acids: CASSILGLAQFF. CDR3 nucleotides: TGTGCCAGTAGTATACTCGGACTAGCGCAGTTCTTC. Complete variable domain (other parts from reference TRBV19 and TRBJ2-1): DGGITQSPKYLFRKEGQNVTLSCEQNLNHDAMYWYRQDPGQGLRLIYYSQIVNDFQKGDIAEGYSVSREKKESFPLTVTSAQKNPTAFYLCASSILGLAQFFGPGTRLTVL.

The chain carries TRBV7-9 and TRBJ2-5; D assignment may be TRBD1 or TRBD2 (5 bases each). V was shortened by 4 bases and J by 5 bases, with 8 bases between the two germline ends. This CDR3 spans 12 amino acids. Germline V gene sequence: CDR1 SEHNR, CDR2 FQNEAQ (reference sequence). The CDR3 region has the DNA TGTGCCAGCAGCTCGAGGGGTGAGACCCAGTACTTC. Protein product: CASSSRGETQYF. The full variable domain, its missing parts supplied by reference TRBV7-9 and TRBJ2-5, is DTGVSQNPRHKITKRGQNVTFRCDPISEHNRLYWYRQTLGQGPEFLTYFQNEAQLEKSRLLSDRFSAERPKGSFSTLEIQRTEQGDSAMYLCASSSRGETQYFGPGTRLLVL.

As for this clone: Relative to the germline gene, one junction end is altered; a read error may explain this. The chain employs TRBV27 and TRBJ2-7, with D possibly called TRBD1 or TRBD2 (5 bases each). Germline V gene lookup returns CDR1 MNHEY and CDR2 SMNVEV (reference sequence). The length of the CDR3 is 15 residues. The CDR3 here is CASRRPGGPSYGQYF. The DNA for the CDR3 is TGTGCCAGCCGCAGACCTGGGGGACCCTCCTACGGGCAGTACTTC.